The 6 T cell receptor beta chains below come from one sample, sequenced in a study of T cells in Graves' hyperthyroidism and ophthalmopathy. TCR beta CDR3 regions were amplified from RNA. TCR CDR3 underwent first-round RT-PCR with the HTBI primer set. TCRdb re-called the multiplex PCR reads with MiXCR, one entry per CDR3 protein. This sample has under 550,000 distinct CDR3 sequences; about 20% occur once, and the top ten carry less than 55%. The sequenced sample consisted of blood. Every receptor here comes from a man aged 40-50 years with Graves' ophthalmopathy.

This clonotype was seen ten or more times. CDR3 sequence: CASSFRQGACSLMNTEAFF. For the CDR3, the DNA is TGTGCCAGCAGCTTCAGACAGGGGGCGTGTAGCTTGATGAACACTGAAGCTTTCTTT. V is TRBV11-3 and J is TRBJ1-1; 10 bases are shared with TRBD1. CDR1 is SGHNT, CDR2 YENEEA, per germline. The CDR3 is made up of 19 amino acids. The V segment lost 3 bases and the J segment 0 bases; nucleotides outside the gene matches: 13.

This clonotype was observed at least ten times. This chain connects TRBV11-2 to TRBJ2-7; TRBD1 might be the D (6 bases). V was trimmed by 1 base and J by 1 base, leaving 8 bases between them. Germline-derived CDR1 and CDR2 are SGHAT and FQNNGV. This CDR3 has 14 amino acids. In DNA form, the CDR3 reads TGTGCCAGCAGCTTAGGGGGACATTCCTACGAGCAGTACTTC. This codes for CASSLGGHSYEQYF.

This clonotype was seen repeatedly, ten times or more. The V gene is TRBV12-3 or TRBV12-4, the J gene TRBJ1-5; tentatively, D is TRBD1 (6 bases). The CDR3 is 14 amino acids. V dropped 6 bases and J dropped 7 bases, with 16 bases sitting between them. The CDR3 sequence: CASSLSGAKQPQHF. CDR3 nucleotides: TGTGCCAGCAGCCTTTCAGGGGCAAAGCAGCCCCAGCATTTT.

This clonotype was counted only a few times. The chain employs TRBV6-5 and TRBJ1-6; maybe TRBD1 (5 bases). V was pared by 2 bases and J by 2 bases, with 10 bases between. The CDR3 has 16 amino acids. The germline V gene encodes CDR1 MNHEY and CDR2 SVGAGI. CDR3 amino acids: CASSYHTGAYNSPLHF. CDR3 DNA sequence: TGTGCCAGCAGTTACCATACAGGAGCCTATAATTCACCCCTCCACTTT.

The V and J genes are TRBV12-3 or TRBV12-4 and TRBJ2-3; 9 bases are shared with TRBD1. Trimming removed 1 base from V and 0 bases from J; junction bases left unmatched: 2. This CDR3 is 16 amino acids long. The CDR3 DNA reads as TGTGCCAGCAGTTTAGAAGGGACAGGGAGCACAGATACGCAGTATTTT. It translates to CASSLEGTGSTDTQYF.

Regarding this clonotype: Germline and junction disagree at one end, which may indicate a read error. The CDR3: CASRPAPSGNAIYF. In DNA form, the CDR3 reads TGTGCCAGCAGGCCTGCTCCGTCTGGAAACGCCATATATTTT. The chain couples TRBV12-3 or TRBV12-4 to TRBJ1-3; D gene uncertain. There are 14 residues in the CDR3.